The present T cell receptor beta chain was sequenced within a study of blood T cell repertoires in COVID-19. The overall study: Samples representing acute and convalescent COVID-19 were sourced from the United States, Italy and Spain. T cells, B-cell-depleted T cells, or PBMCs provided the cDNA or gDNA that served as material.

Authors' methods: Estimation of nucleated cell counts relied on the amplification of reference gene primers. Profiling relied on immunoSEQ multiplex PCR, and the TCRdb table lists in-frame clones only, not all of them. That table furnishes V, J and clone size, whereas the DNA furnished D and trimming. The table records tens of thousands of clones, around 73% of them present only once. The germline gives CDR1 SNHLY, CDR2 FYNNEI. V lost 6 bases, J lost 10 bases, and 19 bases stayed unmatched. This CDR3 has 19 residues. The TCR was taken from a woman in her 70s with acute or convalescent COVID-19. The chain is built from TRBV2 and TRBJ2-1, with TRBD2 matching 15 bases. The sample was peripheral blood. CDR3 coding DNA: TGTGCCAGCAGGGAACCGGGACTAGCGGGAGGTCACTCCCTGGGGGAGCAGTTCTTC. This codes for CASREPGLAGGHSLGEQFF.